The 14 T cell receptor beta chains reported below all come from one sample, sequenced in a study of CD8 T cells in Susac syndrome. RNA in amounts of about 0.5 to 1 ug was reverse transcribed with random hexamers. TCRdb re-analysed the immunoSEQ multiplex PCR reads in MiXCR, keeping a single row per CDR3 protein. This sample has about 200,000 distinct CDR3 sequences, with 90% to 96% found just once. The sample consisted of CD4+ T cells from PBMCs. Receptor source: a human donor with multiple sclerosis.

The chain couples TRBV4-1 to TRBJ2-1; TRBD1 agrees at 11 bases. Germline values: CDR1 MGHRA, CDR2 YSYEKL. The V gene end was trimmed by 3 bases and the J gene end by 7 bases; junction bases not matched to a gene: 8. The CDR3 is 16 residues long. The CDR3 loop reads CASSHRLGQGGNEQFF. The CDR3 DNA is TGCGCCAGCAGCCATCGCCTGGGACAGGGGGGGAATGAGCAGTTCTTC.

DNA of the CDR3: TGTGCCAGCAGCTTGGCCGCAGGGGCCCTCGGGAACGAGCAGTACTTC. Translated: CASSLAAGALGNEQYF. The chain has TRBV5-4 and TRBJ2-7, with D maybe TRBD1 (6 bases). V dropped 0 bases and J dropped 5 bases, with 18 bases sitting between them. CDR3 length: 16 residues. CDR1 is SGHNT and CDR2 is YYREEE in the germline V gene (reference sequence). The full variable domain, rest sourced from reference TRBV5-4 and TRBJ2-7, is ETGVTQSPTHLIKTRGQQVTLRCSSQSGHNTVSWYQQALGQGPQFIFQYYREEENGRGNFPPRFSGLQFPNYSSELNVNALELDDSALYLCASSLAAGALGNEQYFGPGTRLTVT.

The V gene is TRBV7-8, the J gene TRBJ1-6, with no clear D. Germline lookup yields CDR1 SGHVS and CDR2 FQNEAQ. Trimming took off 3 bases at V and 0 bases at J, with 18 bases between the two ends. The CDR3 is 19 residues long. The CDR3: CASSLVASSRGSYNSPLHF. The CDR3 DNA sequence: TGTGCCAGCAGCTTGGTTGCGAGTTCTCGTGGCTCCTATAATTCACCCCTCCACTTT.

The chain links TRBV11-1 to TRBJ1-2; possibly TRBD1 for D (5 bases). The CDR3 spans 15 residues. CDR1 and CDR2 from the germline V gene are SGHAT and FQDESV (reference sequence). V shed 3 bases and J shed 0 bases, with 11 bases lying between them. CDR3 nucleotides: TGTGCCAGCAGCTTCACAGGCACAACTAACTATGGCTACACCTTC. Its translation is CASSFTGTTNYGYTF.

The V gene is TRBV25-1, the J gene TRBJ2-7, with D unresolved. The germline gives CDR1 MGHDK, CDR2 SYGVNS. The CDR3 covers 14 residues. V was pared by 2 bases and J by 1 base, with 9 bases between. In nucleotides, the CDR3 is TGTGCCAGCAGTGAAGGTTACCCTTCCTACGAGCAGTACTTC. Translated, it gives CASSEGYPSYEQYF.

The V and J genes are TRBV4-2 and TRBJ1-2; 7 positions match TRBD1. The germline V gene encodes CDR1 LGHNA and CDR2 YNFKEQ. The ends lost 0 bases at V and 4 bases at J; junction bases unmatched: 8. This CDR3 contains 16 residues. The DNA for the CDR3 is TGTGCCAGCAGCCAAGAGGTAGCAGGGGGTAGCTATGGCTACACCTTC. Its translation: CASSQEVAGGSYGYTF.

The rearrangement links TRBV18 to TRBJ1-2; D is possibly TRBD1 (5 bases). The germline V gene encodes CDR1 KGHSH and CDR2 LQKENI. The V end was cut by 2 bases, the J end by 7 bases, with 20 bases between. The CDR3 length is 16 residues. The CDR3 protein is CASSPSYSGTEGGYTF. As DNA, the CDR3 is TGTGCCAGCTCACCATCCTATTCAGGGACCGAGGGTGGCTACACCTTC.

The V gene is TRBV5-1, the J gene TRBJ2-2; a weak D match, TRBD1 (5 bases). V lost 0 bases, J lost 3 bases, and 12 bases lay in between. The CDR3 consists of 16 residues. Germline CDR1 is SGHRS and CDR2 is YFSETQ. The CDR3 sequence is CASSLVERGYTGELFF. The CDR3 nucleotides read TGCGCCAGCAGCTTGGTGGAAAGGGGATACACCGGGGAGCTGTTTTTT.

The chain employs TRBV28 and TRBJ2-7; 8 positions agree with TRBD1. Trimming took 8 bases from V and 3 from J; bases not matched to a gene: 6. This CDR3 contains 13 residues. The germline V gene encodes CDR1 MDHEN and CDR2 SYDVKM. Here the CDR3 reads CASCVGQGYEQYF. For the CDR3, the DNA is TGTGCCAGCTGCGTCGGACAGGGCTACGAGCAGTACTTC.

The V and J genes are TRBV20-1 and TRBJ2-5, with D perhaps TRBD1 or TRBD2 (5 bases each). The CDR3 contains 16 residues. Looked up from germline, CDR1 is DFQATT and CDR2 is SNEGSKA (reference sequence). Trimming removed 3 bases at V and 2 bases at J, with 19 bases between. CDR3 protein: CSASNPGDAKQETQYF. The DNA for the CDR3 is TGCAGTGCTAGTAACCCCGGGGACGCTAAGCAAGAGACCCAGTACTTC.

The chain joins TRBV29-1 to TRBJ2-1, with 13 positions matching TRBD2. From germline, CDR1 is SQVTM and CDR2 ANQGSEA. V shed 2 bases and J 4 bases; nucleotides not matched to a gene: 17. The CDR3 contains 20 residues. As DNA, the CDR3 is TGCAGCGTTGAAAGTCGCGGGACTGGCCGACTAGCGGGGGGTTACAATGAGCAGTTCTTC. Translation: CSVESRGTGRLAGGYNEQFF.

This chain links TRBV15 with TRBJ2-2; 11 bases match TRBD2. J lost 7 bases, V lost 1 base, and 5 bases had no gene match. Per germline, CDR1 LNHNV and CDR2 YYDKDF (reference sequence). This CDR3 comprises 16 residues. The CDR3, as DNA: TGTGCCACCAGCAGAGTGGCTAGCGGGGGGAGCGGGGAGCTGTTTTTT. Protein: CATSRVASGGSGELFF. Drawing the rest from reference TRBV15 and TRBJ2-2, the complete variable domain is DAMVIQNPRYQVTQFGKPVTLSCSQTLNHNVMYWYQQKSSQAPKLLFHYYDKDFNNEADTPDNFQSRRPNTSFCFLDIRSPGLGDTAMYLCATSRVASGGSGELFFGEGSRLTVL.

This clonotype has just one count. The chain uses TRBV5-1 and TRBJ1-1; D call uncertain. Germline V gene data show CDR1 as SGHRS and CDR2 as YFSETQ. V shed 4 bases and J shed 0 bases, with 19 bases lying between them. The CDR3 sequence is 17 residues long. The CDR3 reads CASSLQDGNYMNTEAFF. As DNA, the CDR3 is TGCGCCAGCAGCCTCCAAGACGGGAATTACATGAACACTGAAGCTTTCTTT.

The chain couples TRBV24-1 to TRBJ2-1; 7 nucleotides line up with TRBD2. Germline V CDR1 and CDR2: KGHDR, SFDVKD. The CDR3 has 11 amino acids. V trimming: 10 bases; J trimming: 7 bases; junction bases outside the gene matches: 3. CDR3 protein: CATSGRNEQFF. The CDR3 region has the DNA TGTGCCACTAGCGGGCGGAATGAGCAGTTCTTC.